Listed here is a single T cell receptor (beta chain). No cognate antigen has been identified for it. Within one base of it there is no much larger clone, and no base qualities were kept. The collaborating institutions used their own protocols to collect whole blood in K2EDTA tubes. Collaborator samples were shipped for TCRbeta analysis as frozen whole blood, isolated PBMCs, or DNA extracted from either sample type. TCRbeta CDR3 regions were amplified from genomic DNA using the immunoSEQ Assay, a bias-controlled multiplex PCR. Per the original workflow: The number of nucleated cells in each sample was estimated from the amplification of reference gene primers within the assay. Sequence reads were collapsed and filtered to measure the absolute abundance of every unique TCRbeta CDR3 rearrangement. For each sample, productive Simpson clonality was calculated as the square root of Simpson's diversity index over productive rearrangements. TCRdb holds this immuneACCESS table with in-frame rearrangements only. Some clones are missing; in checked studies, unresolved V genes explain under half, and the rest has no known cause. The V and J calls and clone size were taken over from that table, and D and trimming were inferred from the DNA. The sample table records around 120,000 clones; over 80% of these occur just once. The ten biggest clones cover just under 30% of the sample.

These data are taken from a study of blood T cell repertoires in COVID-19 (dated by TCRdb to the early 2020s). About the study as a whole: Samples covering the acute and convalescent phases of COVID-19 were provided by collaborators in the United States, Italy and Spain. The prospective study material was composed of cDNA or gDNA derived from T cells, B-cell-depleted T cells, or PBMCs. Subjects who had been exposed to COVID-19, were actively infected with it, or had recovered from it provided the deeply sampled blood TCRbeta repertoires that made up the dataset. A freely available public database, intended as a resource for researchers studying the immune response to SARS-CoV-2, is where the repertoires were released. Samples came from the ongoing ImmuneRACE study (first 160 participants) plus 1,254 subjects from 6 global collaborators. Nearly every sample came with metadata listing a de-identified subject ID, COVID-19 status, age in years and sex. HLA class I and class II types, where available, came from metadata supplied by the sample provider rather than from assay-based typing.

Here is what the overall study found, with its caveats: The amount of clinical and demographic metadata varied by source and participant and was provided uncurated.

The germline V gene encodes CDR1 SGHVS and CDR2 FNYEAQ. The junction carries 17 bases between V and J, which are trimmed by 4 bases and 1 base respectively. The CDR3, from cysteine to phenylalanine, totals 16 residues. The entry retains the CDR3 DNA only, 48 bases that are in frame from base 1. This TCR came from a woman aged 70-85 years with acute or convalescent COVID-19. Sequenced sample: peripheral blood. The V and J segments used are TRBV7-6 and TRBJ2-7; no D gene is confidently identified. The CDR3 has the sequence CASSSSRWIGSYEQYF. Read as DNA, the sequence is TGTGCCAGCAGCTCGTCCCGTTGGATCGGGTCCTACGAGCAGTACTTC.